This T cell receptor (beta chain) was documented in a study of identical twins. This clonotype was detected only a few times. The target antigen is unknown. Findings of the study overall: Memory repertoires lacked the insertion deficit that abundant cord blood beta clonotypes showed. The authors noted that invariant MAIT and iNKT cells could partly confound zero-insertion analyses.

With no exceptions, donors were healthy Caucasians. A universal primer site arose from template switching, and cDNA bore unique molecular identifiers. Using its own MiXCR run on the 5' RACE reads, TCRdb lists one record per CDR3 protein. The sample yields hundreds of thousands of distinct CDR3 sequences, around 6% seen once. In germline, CDR1 is SQVTM, CDR2 ANQGSEA. Losses at the gene ends were 7 bases for V and 4 bases for J; bases not matched to a gene: 10. The CDR3 runs 14 residues. Sequenced: naive T cells sorted from blood. The TCR comes from a man aged 18 to 30 in good health. This chain uses TRBV29-1 with TRBJ2-7; 10 nucleotides match TRBD2. The CDR3 reads CSGGLAGASYEQYF. The CDR3 DNA sequence: TGCAGCGGTGGGCTAGCGGGAGCTTCTTACGAGCAGTACTTC.